Listed below are T cell receptor beta chains from one sample, sequenced in a study of blood T cell repertoires in COVID-19. Here immunoSEQ multiplex PCR was the method, and the copy in TCRdb shows in-frame clones only, minus some. The sample records some 94,000 clones, 70% to 90% being singletons. Sequenced material: peripheral blood. Source of these receptors: a woman in her fifties or sixties with COVID-19, enrolled during active disease. The CDR3 runs from the conserved cysteine through the conserved F or W. Fields, in order: V gene, D gene, clone size, J gene, CDR3 DNA, CDR3 protein. A D gene is named only where the DNA matches it firmly. Expanded clones get a size class; other rows say once, few or many, or leave the size out.

TRBV9	NA	NA	TRBJ1-1	TGTGCCAGCAGCGTAGCTACGATGAACACTGAAGCTTTCTTT	CASSVATMNTEAFF
TRBV2	NA	NA	TRBJ1-6	TGTGCCAGCAGTAGAGGGCCACCTAATCTGAATTCACCCCTCCACTTT	CASSRGPPNLNSPLHF
TRBV9	TRBD1	NA	TRBJ2-6	TGTGCCAGCAGCATCAGTGGGACAGGGGGCTCTGGGGCCAACGTCCTGACTTTC	CASSISGTGGSGANVLTF
TRBV7-9	TRBD2	once	TRBJ2-3	TGTGCCAGCAGCCACAAGCGGGGGGCGAGCACAGATACGCAGTATTTT	CASSHKRGASTDTQYF
TRBV4-3	TRBD1	NA	TRBJ1-4	TGCGCCAGCAGCAACCCGGGACAGGGGCCAGCCGGAAAACTGTTTTTT	CASSNPGQGPAGKLFF
TRBV2	NA	NA	TRBJ2-6	TGTGCCAGCAGTGCAGAATACCCTGGGGCCAACGTCCTGACTTTC	CASSAEYPGANVLTF
TRBV7-9	NA	NA	TRBJ1-2	TGTGCCAGCAGCGTTCGGGTCAACTATGGCTACACCTTC	CASSVRVNYGYTF
TRBV7-9	NA	NA	TRBJ1-3	TGTGCCAGCAGCTTACACGTATCCGGGACTGGAAACACCATATATTTT	CASSLHVSGTGNTIYF
TRBV6-5	NA	NA	TRBJ1-2	TGTGCCAGCAGTTTGACAGCAAACTATGGCTACACCTTC	CASSLTANYGYTF
TRBV5-1	TRBD1	NA	TRBJ1-4	TGCGCCAGCAGCTTGGCCGGACAGGCGGGTAATGAAAAACTGTTTTTT	CASSLAGQAGNEKLFF
TRBV11-2	NA	NA	TRBJ2-3	TGTGCCAGCAGCGTCAGGGGTGATACGCAGTATTTT	CASSVRGDTQYF